The 31 T cell receptor beta chains listed next were all sequenced from one sample in a study of a mutant IDH1 vaccine in newly diagnosed glioma. This table comes from immunoSEQ multiplex PCR, and its TCRdb copy is limited to in-frame clones, with some not included. The sample has around 56,000 clones, around 80% seen once; the top ten hold 3% to 3.5%. Antigen specificity for these receptors is unknown. Time point noted: week 5, during vaccination. Topical imiquimod accompanied each vaccine dose, which consisted of 300 ug of mutant IDH1 20-mer peptide. Source: PBMCs, taken from a glioma patient whose treatment included an IDH1 peptide vaccine. These receptors were obtained from a man aged 30-40 years with glioma.

This chain links TRBV15 with TRBJ1-2; no reliable D call. This CDR3 region has 15 residues. V was cut by 6 bases and J by 0 bases, with 14 bases left in between. The germline gives CDR1 LNHNV, CDR2 YYDKDF (reference sequence). DNA of the CDR3: TGTGCCACCAGAGTAGGCCGGAGGCCTAACTATGGCTACACCTTC. This translates into CATRVGRRPNYGYTF. Together with reference TRBV15 and TRBJ1-2, the CDR3 gives the full variable domain: DAMVIQNPRYQVTQFGKPVTLSCSQTLNHNVMYWYQQKSSQAPKLLFHYYDKDFNNEADTPDNFQSRRPNTSFCFLDIRSPGLGDTAMYLCATRVGRRPNYGYTFGSGTRLTVV.

The V and J genes are TRBV5-5 and TRBJ2-3; 8 bases line up with TRBD2. The germline V gene has CDR1 SGHKS and CDR2 YYEKEE (reference sequence). The V segment lost 2 bases and the J segment 3 bases; nucleotides outside the gene matches: 11. The CDR3 covers 17 residues. CDR3 nucleotides: TGTGCCAGCAGCTTAGGGATAGCGGGGACGATTACAGATACGCAGTATTTT. This codes for CASSLGIAGTITDTQYF. The variable domain in full, with the rest retrieved from reference TRBV5-5 and TRBJ2-3, is DAGVTQSPTHLIKTRGQQVTLRCSPISGHKSVSWYQQVLGQGPQFIFQYYEKEERGRGNFPDRFSARQFPNYSSELNVNALLLGDSALYLCASSLGIAGTITDTQYFGPGTRLTVL.

The chain recombines TRBV19 with TRBJ2-1; 8 nucleotides align to TRBD1. Looked up from germline, CDR1 is LNHDA and CDR2 is SQIVND (reference sequence). The CDR3 loop spans 15 amino acids. J was trimmed by 10 bases and V by 4 bases; bases with no gene match: 12. For the CDR3, the DNA is TGTGCCAGTAGTACAACCGGGACAGGAACAAGGGAGCAGTTCTTC. It specifies CASSTTGTGTREQFF.

The chain combines TRBV7-9 with TRBJ2-7; 7 nucleotides align to TRBD1. J gave up 1 base and V 5 bases, and 5 bases lay outside the gene matches. This CDR3 spans 14 amino acids. Germline V gene lookup returns CDR1 SEHNR and CDR2 FQNEAQ (reference sequence). The CDR3 DNA reads as TGTGCCAGCAGCCCCCGGGACAGATCCTACGAGCAGTACTTC. Amino acids: CASSPRDRSYEQYF.

The chain couples TRBV29-1 to TRBJ1-2; the D is unclear. Trimming left V 0 bases short and J 2 bases short, with 13 bases between. Germline loops: CDR1 SQVTM, CDR2 ANQGSEA. The CDR3 runs 15 residues. As DNA, the CDR3 is TGCAGCGTTGAAGAGGGCCCCGGGGAAAACTATGGCTACACCTTC. This sequence encodes CSVEEGPGENYGYTF.

The chain links TRBV7-9 to TRBJ2-1; 11 bases are shared with TRBD1. V shed 10 bases, J shed 5 bases, and the junction held 10 bases outside the gene matches. Germline CDR1 is SEHNR and CDR2 is FQNEAQ (reference sequence). The CDR3 length is 15 residues. The CDR3 sequence: CANSSDRGRDNEQFF. CDR3 sequence (DNA): TGTGCCAACAGTTCGGACAGGGGGCGTGACAATGAGCAGTTCTTC.

The gene calls are TRBV27 and TRBJ2-1; TRBD2 matches 10 bases. Germline CDR1 is MNHEY and CDR2 is SMNVEV (reference sequence). V trimming: 3 bases; J trimming: 8 bases; junction bases outside the gene matches: 13. There are 17 residues in the CDR3. DNA of the CDR3: TGTGCCAGCAGTTTCGTAGGCGGGAGCGGGGGGGGCTATGAGCAGTTCTTC. It yields the protein CASSFVGGSGGGYEQFF.

This clone was counted only a few times. V is TRBV30 and J is TRBJ2-1, with 9 bases lining up with TRBD1. CDR3 length: 16 residues. CDR1 and CDR2 from the germline V gene are GTSNPN and SVGIG (reference sequence). Germline trimming cut 3 bases from V and 7 bases from J; bases unmatched to any gene: 13. Here the CDR3 reads CAWRHRGLLKGNEQFF. CDR3 in DNA: TGTGCCTGGAGACACAGGGGGCTTCTGAAGGGGAATGAGCAGTTCTTC.

The rearrangement joins TRBV27 to TRBJ1-1, with no clear D. Germline-derived CDR1 and CDR2 are MNHEY and SMNVEV (reference sequence). This CDR3 is built from 13 residues. Trimming removed 5 bases from V and 0 bases from J, with 7 bases in between. The DNA for the CDR3 is TGTGCCAGCAGTAAAGGGATGAACACTGAAGCTTTCTTT. The encoded protein is CASSKGMNTEAFF.

This chain joins TRBV14 and TRBJ2-4, with D perhaps given as TRBD1 or TRBD2 (6 bases each). Trimming stripped 4 bases from V and 1 base from J, with 17 bases between. The CDR3 covers 17 residues. Germline CDR1 and CDR2: SGHDN and FVKESK. As DNA, the CDR3 is TGTGCCAGCAGCCCTCGGAGGGGGGAGTTGGCCAAAAACATTCAGTACTTC. It codes for CASSPRRGELAKNIQYF.

This clone has only a few counts. The chain links TRBV4-1 to TRBJ1-5; D not certain. V was trimmed by 3 bases and J by 7 bases, leaving 19 bases between them. The CDR3 loop spans 16 amino acids. Germline V gene lookup returns CDR1 MGHRA and CDR2 YSYEKL. DNA of the CDR3: TGCGCCAGCAGCCAGTCACCGGGAGGGATCATGCAGCCCCAGCATTTT. It yields the protein CASSQSPGGIMQPQHF.

The chain links TRBV11-3 to TRBJ2-5; 13 bases are shared with TRBD2. Germline values: CDR1 SGHNT, CDR2 YENEEA. With 5 bases clipped from V and 2 bases from J, the junction kept 2 bases outside the gene matches. This CDR3 is 15 amino acids long. CDR3 sequence (DNA): TGTGCCAGCAGCATGACTAGCGGGGGGCAAGAGACCCAGTACTTC. Its protein is CASSMTSGGQETQYF.

This clone has just a few counts. The CDR3: CAFGRIEAFF. In DNA, the CDR3 is TGTGCCTTTGGACGGATCGAAGCTTTCTTT. The V gene is TRBV30, the J gene TRBJ1-1; D is ambiguous. This CDR3 comprises 10 residues. Trimming removed 7 bases from V and 8 bases from J, with 11 bases in between. Germline V gene lookup returns CDR1 GTSNPN and CDR2 SVGIG (reference sequence).

The CDR3 loop reads CASEPFFTDTQYF. The DNA of the CDR3 is TGTGCTAGTGAACCCTTTTTTACAGATACGCAGTATTTT. This chain uses TRBV12-5 with TRBJ2-3; D is ambiguous. CDR1 and CDR2 (germline): LGHNT, FRNRAP. With 7 bases removed from V and 3 bases from J, the gap between germline ends came to 11 bases. The CDR3 is made up of 13 amino acids.

This clone was counted a few times. The chain couples TRBV7-6 to TRBJ1-1, with D possibly being TRBD1 (6 bases). Trimming pared 1 base from V and 4 bases from J, leaving 13 bases between. This CDR3 has 15 amino acids. Germline CDR1 is SGHVS and CDR2 is FNYEAQ. For the CDR3, the DNA is TGTGCCAGCAGCTTAGAGGCAGGGGCGACCACTGAAGCTTTCTTT. Its translation: CASSLEAGATTEAFF. Complete variable domain (other parts from reference TRBV7-6 and TRBJ1-1): GAGVSQSPRYKVTKRGQDVALRCDPISGHVSLYWYRQALGQGPEFLTYFNYEAQQDKSGLPNDRFSAERPEGSISTLTIQRTEQRDSAMYRCASSLEAGATTEAFFGQGTRLTVV.

V usage is TRBV2 and J usage is TRBJ2-5; possibly TRBD1 or TRBD2 for D (5 bases each). Deletions cut 4 bases from V and 0 bases from J, with 30 bases between. The CDR3 covers 21 residues. Looked up from germline, CDR1 is SNHLY and CDR2 is FYNNEI. This CDR3 reads CASSVMRAIRGNPWYQETQYF. The DNA for the CDR3 is TGTGCCAGCAGTGTAATGCGGGCAATCCGGGGCAATCCCTGGTACCAAGAGACCCAGTACTTC.

J is TRBJ1-5 and V is TRBV18, with a possible D match to TRBD1 (5 bases). CDR3 length equals 16 residues. Trimming removed 2 bases from V and 7 bases from J, with 18 bases in between. The germline V gene has CDR1 KGHSH and CDR2 LQKENI. Here the CDR3 DNA reads TGTGCCAGCTCACCAAAGAGGGACCTTTCTGGGCAGCCCCAGCATTTT. Encoded protein: CASSPKRDLSGQPQHF.

In this sample, this clone turned up once. The V gene is TRBV6-1, the J gene TRBJ1-2; D gene ambiguous. V lost 7 bases and J 4 bases, leaving 16 bases between the germline ends. CDR3 length: 14 residues. The germline V gene has CDR1 MNHNS and CDR2 SASEGT. The CDR3 bases are TGTGCCAGCAATCCAGCTACTCCTTTCTATGGCTACACCTTC. It is translated as CASNPATPFYGYTF.

The chain couples TRBV6-5 to TRBJ2-7; the D gene is possibly TRBD2 (6 bases). V was pared by 0 bases and J by 2 bases, with 8 bases between. This CDR3 contains 14 residues. The V gene's germline CDR1 is MNHEY and CDR2 SVGAGI. The CDR3 DNA sequence: TGTGCCAGCAGTTACTCGGAGGGAACCTACGAGCAGTACTTC. Amino acids: CASSYSEGTYEQYF.

The CDR3 loop is CASSPDGMRGYGYTF. In DNA form, the CDR3 reads TGTGCCAGCTCACCAGACGGGATGCGCGGCTATGGCTACACCTTC. The gene calls are TRBV18 and TRBJ1-2; D ambiguous. Trimming took off 2 bases at V and 4 bases at J, with 14 bases between the two ends. Per germline, CDR1 KGHSH and CDR2 LQKENI. The CDR3 contains 15 residues.

The V and J genes are TRBV7-2 and TRBJ1-3; D uncertain. The CDR3 has 15 residues. Trimming removed 1 base from V and 2 bases from J, with 9 bases in between. CDR1 and CDR2 from the germline V gene are SGHTA and FQGNSA. CDR3 nucleotide sequence: TGTGCCAGCAGCTTAGATTTTGGAGCTGGAAACACCATATATTTT. It codes for CASSLDFGAGNTIYF. The variable domain in full, with the rest retrieved from reference TRBV7-2 and TRBJ1-3, is GAGVSQSPSNKVTEKGKDVELRCDPISGHTALYWYRQSLGQGLEFLIYFQGNSAPDKSGLPSDRFSAERTGGSVSTLTIQRTQQEDSAVYLCASSLDFGAGNTIYFGEGSWLTVV.

The V call is TRBV7-9, the J call TRBJ1-2; possibly TRBD1 for D (5 bases). Trimming left V 2 bases short and J 0 bases short, with 13 bases between. CDR1 and CDR2 from the germline V gene are SEHNR and FQNEAQ (reference sequence). CDR3 length: 16 residues. Here the CDR3 DNA reads TGTGCCAGCAGCTTACTAGGAGGGGCGACTAACTATGGCTACACCTTC. Translating it yields CASSLLGGATNYGYTF.

V is TRBV2 and J is TRBJ1-2; the D is unclear. The CDR3 is made up of 14 amino acids. Germline V CDR1 and CDR2: SNHLY, FYNNEI. Trimming left V 3 bases short and J 2 bases short, with 10 bases between. The CDR3 here is CASSDNKRNYGYTF. The CDR3 region has the DNA TGTGCCAGCAGTGATAATAAGAGAAACTATGGCTACACCTTC.

The rearrangement joins TRBV6-5 to TRBJ2-1; the D is unclear. The CDR3 spans 12 residues. The V gene lost 1 base and the J gene lost 6 bases, with 4 bases spanning the gap. The V gene's germline CDR1 is MNHEY and CDR2 SVGAGI. The DNA for the CDR3 is TGTGCCAGCAGTTACTATGGCAATGAGCAGTTCTTC. Translated, it gives CASSYYGNEQFF.

The V and J genes are TRBV19 and TRBJ1-1; TRBD1 is a possible D gene (5 bases). There are 13 residues in the CDR3. Germline values: CDR1 LNHDA, CDR2 SQIVND (reference sequence). V was pared by 5 bases and J by 2 bases, with 9 bases between. This CDR3 reads CASSWGYNTEAFF. CDR3 coding DNA: TGTGCCAGTAGTTGGGGGTATAACACTGAAGCTTTCTTT.

The chain combines TRBV7-9 with TRBJ1-1; D is uncertain. Germline CDR1 SEHNR, CDR2 FQNEAQ (reference sequence). The V and J ends lost 1 base and 11 bases respectively, with 8 bases between them. The CDR3 sequence is 11 residues long. Here the CDR3 DNA reads TGTGCCAGCAGCTTAGTAGTAGGTGCTTTCTTT. Translated: CASSLVVGAFF.

The chain uses TRBV5-1 and TRBJ2-3, with D possibly being TRBD1 (5 bases). Germline V lookup: CDR1 SGHRS, CDR2 YFSETQ. The CDR3 has 17 amino acids. Trimming took 3 bases from V and 3 from J, leaving 20 bases between them. The CDR3 DNA reads TGCGCCAGCAGCTCCCTTGGGGTCCCGAAGGGGACAGATACGCAGTATTTT. It is translated as CASSSLGVPKGTDTQYF.

The V and J genes are TRBV19 and TRBJ2-4; the D gene is possibly TRBD1 (5 bases). Trimming took 5 bases from V and 1 from J, leaving 15 bases between them. The germline V gene has CDR1 LNHDA and CDR2 SQIVND (reference sequence). This CDR3 is built from 16 residues. The CDR3 loop reads CASSSLQVLAKNIQYF. DNA of the CDR3: TGTGCCAGTAGTTCCCTACAGGTATTGGCCAAAAACATTCAGTACTTC.

This clone was seen only once. This sequence joins TRBV15 and TRBJ2-7; perhaps TRBD1 as D (6 bases). V was cut by 2 bases and J by 0 bases, with 8 bases left in between. CDR3 size: 14 residues. Looked up from germline, CDR1 is LNHNV and CDR2 is YYDKDF (reference sequence). CDR3 protein: CATSRRTDSYEQYF. The CDR3, as DNA: TGTGCCACCAGCAGAAGGACAGACTCCTACGAGCAGTACTTC.

This chain uses TRBV27 with TRBJ2-1; D call uncertain. Per the germline V gene, CDR1 is MNHEY and CDR2 is SMNVEV (reference sequence). The CDR3 consists of 18 residues. Trimming cost V 5 bases and J 0 bases, with 20 bases left between them. This chain's CDR3 is CASSPSPILSISYNEQFF. DNA of the CDR3: TGTGCCAGCAGTCCTTCACCGATCCTATCAATCTCCTACAATGAGCAGTTCTTC.

The table lists this clone with a few counts. The rearrangement joins TRBV28 to TRBJ1-5; no clear D. The CDR3 sequence is 12 residues long. The V end lost 5 bases, the J end lost 1 base, and 3 bases lay between the germline ends. Germline V lookup: CDR1 MDHEN, CDR2 SYDVKM. The CDR3 sequence: CASSESNQPQHF. The CDR3 coding sequence is TGTGCCAGCAGTGAAAGCAATCAGCCCCAGCATTTT.